There are many counts of the clone carrying this TCR beta chain. Its matching antigen is unknown. Molecular barcoded adaptors covering alpha/delta and beta/gamma chains were used on around 400 ng RNA. Via MiXCR, TCRdb re-called the reads, giving one row per CDR3 protein. The sample has about 90,000 distinct CDR3 sequences, 10% to 15% seen once. The data belong to a study of read filtering for tumor transcriptome and immune sequencing. Study-wide background: TCR-mapped reads were about 4 to 11 million with IR-seq versus about 80 to 1273 with RNA-seq.

Trimming at V came to 6 bases and at J to 0 bases, leaving 7 bases not matched to a gene. Germline V CDR1 and CDR2: DFQATT, SNEGSKA (reference sequence). The CDR3 is made up of 16 amino acids. Study outcomes and limitations: Without single-read clonotypes, shared clonotype proportions correlated more between IR-seq and RNA-seq. Around 85% of IR-seq clonotypes had one read, totaling 3% to 4.5% of reads; RNA-seq: about 70% and 40%.

Sequencing used a population of CD138-negative cells sorted from bone marrow. This sequence originates from a donor at least 40 years old with multiple myeloma. The V and J genes are TRBV20-1 and TRBJ2-1; 11 bases align to TRBD2. The CDR3 protein is CSARTSGLSSYNEQFF. CDR3 nucleotides: TGCAGTGCCCGGACTAGCGGGTTGAGCTCCTACAATGAGCAGTTCTTC.